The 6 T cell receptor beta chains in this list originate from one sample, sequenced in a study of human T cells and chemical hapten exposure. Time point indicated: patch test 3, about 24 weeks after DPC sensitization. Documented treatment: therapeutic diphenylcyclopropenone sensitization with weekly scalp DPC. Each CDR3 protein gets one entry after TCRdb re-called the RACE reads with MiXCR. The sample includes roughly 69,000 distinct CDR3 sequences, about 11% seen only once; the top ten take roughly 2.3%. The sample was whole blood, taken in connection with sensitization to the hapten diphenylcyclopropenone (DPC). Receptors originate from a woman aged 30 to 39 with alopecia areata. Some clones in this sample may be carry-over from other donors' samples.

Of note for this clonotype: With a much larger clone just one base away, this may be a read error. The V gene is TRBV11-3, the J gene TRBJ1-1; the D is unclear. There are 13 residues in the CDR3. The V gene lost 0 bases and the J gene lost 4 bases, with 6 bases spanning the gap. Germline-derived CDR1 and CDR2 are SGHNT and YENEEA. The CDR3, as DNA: TGTGCCAGCAGCTTAGAGGGGAGCACTGAAGCTTTCTTT. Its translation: CASSLEGSTEAFF.

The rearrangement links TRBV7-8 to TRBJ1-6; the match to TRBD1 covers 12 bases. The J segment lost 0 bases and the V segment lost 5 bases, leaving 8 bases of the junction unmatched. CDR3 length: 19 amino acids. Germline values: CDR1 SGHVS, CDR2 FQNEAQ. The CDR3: CASSLRDRGRSSYNSPLHF. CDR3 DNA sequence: TGTGCCAGCAGCCTCCGGGACAGGGGGCGAAGCTCCTATAATTCACCCCTCCACTTT.

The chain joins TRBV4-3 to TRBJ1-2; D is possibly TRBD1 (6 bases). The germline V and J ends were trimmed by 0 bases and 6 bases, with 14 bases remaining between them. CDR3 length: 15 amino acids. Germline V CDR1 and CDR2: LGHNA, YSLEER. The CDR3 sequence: CASSQDPGAFNGYTF. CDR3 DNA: TGCGCCAGCAGCCAAGATCCGGGGGCGTTCAATGGCTACACCTTC.

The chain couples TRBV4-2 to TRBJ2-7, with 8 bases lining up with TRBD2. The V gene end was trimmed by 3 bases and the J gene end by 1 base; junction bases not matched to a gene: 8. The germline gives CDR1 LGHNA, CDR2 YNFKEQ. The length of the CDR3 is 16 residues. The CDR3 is CASSQAGLARSYEQYF. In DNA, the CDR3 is TGTGCCAGCAGCCAGGCCGGACTAGCAAGGTCCTACGAGCAGTACTTC.

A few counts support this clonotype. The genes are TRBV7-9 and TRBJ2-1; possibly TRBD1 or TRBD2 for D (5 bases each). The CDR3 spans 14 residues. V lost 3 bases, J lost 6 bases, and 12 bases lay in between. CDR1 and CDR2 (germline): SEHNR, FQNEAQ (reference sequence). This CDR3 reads CASSFEGRGNEQFF. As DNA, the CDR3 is TGTGCCAGCAGCTTCGAGGGAAGGGGCAATGAGCAGTTCTTC. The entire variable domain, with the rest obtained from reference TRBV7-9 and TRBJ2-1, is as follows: DTGVSQNPRHKITKRGQNVTFRCDPISEHNRLYWYRQTLGQGPEFLTYFQNEAQLEKSRLLSDRFSAERPKGSFSTLEIQRTEQGDSAMYLCASSFEGRGNEQFFGPGTRLTVL.

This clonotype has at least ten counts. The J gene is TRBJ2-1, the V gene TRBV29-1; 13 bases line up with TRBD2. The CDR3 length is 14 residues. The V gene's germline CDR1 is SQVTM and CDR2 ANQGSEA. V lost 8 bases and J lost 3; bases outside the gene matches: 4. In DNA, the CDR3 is TGCAGCAGCCGGACTAGCGGGGGCTACAATGAGCAGTTCTTC. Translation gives CSSRTSGGYNEQFF.